The TCR beta chain under discussion was sequenced for a study of cytotoxic CD8 clonotypes in ibrutinib-treated CLL. Trimming cost V 3 bases and J 5 bases, with 10 bases left between them. Germline V lookup: CDR1 SGHAT, CDR2 FQDESV (reference sequence). This CDR3 spans 14 amino acids. Measured with immunoSEQ multiplex PCR; TCRdb has only the in-frame clones, and not every one. Of some 200,000 clones listed, approximately 70% are singletons. The receptor was derived from a human donor with chronic lymphocytic leukemia. The material was PBMCs, obtained after 12 months of ibrutinib treatment. V is TRBV11-1 and J is TRBJ2-2; either TRBD1 or TRBD2 may supply D (5 bases each). This chain's CDR3 is CASSFGGLTGELFF. Written as DNA, the CDR3 is TGTGCCAGCAGCTTTGGGGGTTTAACCGGGGAGCTGTTTTTT.